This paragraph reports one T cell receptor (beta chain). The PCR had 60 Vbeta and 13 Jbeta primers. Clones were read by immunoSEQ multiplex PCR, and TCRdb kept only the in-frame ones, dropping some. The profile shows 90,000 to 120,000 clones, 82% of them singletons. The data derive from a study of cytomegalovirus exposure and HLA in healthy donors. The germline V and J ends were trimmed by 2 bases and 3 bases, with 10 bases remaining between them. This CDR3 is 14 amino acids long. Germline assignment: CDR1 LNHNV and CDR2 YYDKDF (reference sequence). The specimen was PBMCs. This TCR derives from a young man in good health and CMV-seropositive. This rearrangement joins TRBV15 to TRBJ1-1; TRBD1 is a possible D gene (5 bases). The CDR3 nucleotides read TGTGCCACCAGCAGATATCAGGGTGACACTGAAGCTTTCTTT. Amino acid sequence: CATSRYQGDTEAFF.